What follows describes a single T cell receptor beta chain. The antigen remains unidentified. Other DNA variants within this sample encode the same CDR3. This CDR3 comprises 13 residues. Germline CDR1 and CDR2: MDHEN and SYDVKM. Trimming removed 3 bases from V and 3 bases from J, with 8 bases in between. Assay used: immunoSEQ multiplex PCR; TCRdb lists only in-frame clones, some missing. The sample shows some 500,000 clones, roughly 95% of them seen only once. This specimen belongs to a study of shared clonotypes between healthy human individuals. Across the whole study: Donors consisted of two women and three men between 18 and 49.

Findings of the study overall: The represented genetic and exposure-history diversity was limited by the small number of donors. What rarefaction showed was incomplete sorted-subset sequencing despite large depth. Estimated richness values were generally larger in naive subsets than in memory subsets.

What was sequenced was naive CD4+ T cells sorted from blood. Described subset: CD45RA+ positively selected. The chain links TRBV28 to TRBJ2-5; TRBD1 might be the D (5 bases). The receptor's source is a woman under 40 in good health. CDR3 loop: CASSLGREETQYF. The CDR3 DNA follows: TGTGCCAGCAGTTTGGGCAGGGAAGAGACCCAGTACTTC.